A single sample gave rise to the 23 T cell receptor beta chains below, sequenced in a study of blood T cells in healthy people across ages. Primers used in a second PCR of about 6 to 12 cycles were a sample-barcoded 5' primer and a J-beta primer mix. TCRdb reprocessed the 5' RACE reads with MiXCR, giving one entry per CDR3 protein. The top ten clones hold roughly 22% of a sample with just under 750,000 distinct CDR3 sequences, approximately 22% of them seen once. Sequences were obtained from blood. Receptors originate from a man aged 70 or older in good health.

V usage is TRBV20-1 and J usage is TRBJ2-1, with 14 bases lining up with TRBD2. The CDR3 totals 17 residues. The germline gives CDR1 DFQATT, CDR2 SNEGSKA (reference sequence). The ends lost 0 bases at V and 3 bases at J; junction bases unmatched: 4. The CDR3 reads CSARDVTSGGDYNEQFF. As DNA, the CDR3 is TGCAGTGCTAGAGATGTGACTAGCGGGGGGGACTACAATGAGCAGTTCTTC.

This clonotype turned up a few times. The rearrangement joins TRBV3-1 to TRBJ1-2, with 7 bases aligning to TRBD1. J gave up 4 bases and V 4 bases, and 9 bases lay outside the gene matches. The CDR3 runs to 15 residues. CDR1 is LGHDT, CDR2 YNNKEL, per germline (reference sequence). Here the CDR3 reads CASSPRDRSFYGYTF. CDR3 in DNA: TGTGCCAGCAGCCCCCGGGACAGATCTTTCTATGGCTACACCTTC.

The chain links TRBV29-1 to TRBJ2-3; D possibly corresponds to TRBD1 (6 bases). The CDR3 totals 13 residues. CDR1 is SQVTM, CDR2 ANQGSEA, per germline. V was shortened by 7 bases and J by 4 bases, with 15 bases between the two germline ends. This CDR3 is CSAGTTAADTQYF. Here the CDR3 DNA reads TGCAGCGCCGGGACAACGGCTGCAGATACGCAGTATTTT.

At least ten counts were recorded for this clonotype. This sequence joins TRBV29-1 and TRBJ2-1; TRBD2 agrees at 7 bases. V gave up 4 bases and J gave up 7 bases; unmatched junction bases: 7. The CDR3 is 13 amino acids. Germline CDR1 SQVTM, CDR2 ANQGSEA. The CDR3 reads CSVGLGLMNEQFF. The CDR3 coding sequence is TGCAGCGTTGGTTTGGGACTAATGAATGAGCAGTTCTTC.

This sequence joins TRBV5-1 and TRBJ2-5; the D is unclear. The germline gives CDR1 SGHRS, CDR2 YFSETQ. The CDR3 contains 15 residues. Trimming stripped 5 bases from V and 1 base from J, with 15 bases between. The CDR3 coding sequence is TGCGCCAGCAGTATGGTGCAGTCTATCCAAGAGACCCAGTACTTC. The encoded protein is CASSMVQSIQETQYF.

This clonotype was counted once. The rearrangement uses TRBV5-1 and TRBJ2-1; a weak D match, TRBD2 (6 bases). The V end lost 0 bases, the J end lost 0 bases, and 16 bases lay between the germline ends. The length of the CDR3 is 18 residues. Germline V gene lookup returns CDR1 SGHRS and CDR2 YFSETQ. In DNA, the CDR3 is TGCGCCAGCAGCTTGGCCCCAACCGGGAGTTCCTCCTACAATGAGCAGTTCTTC. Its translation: CASSLAPTGSSSYNEQFF. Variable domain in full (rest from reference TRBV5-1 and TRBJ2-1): KAGVTQTPRYLIKTRGQQVTLSCSPISGHRSVSWYQQTPGQGLQFLFEYFSETQRNKGNFPGRFSGRQFSNSRSEMNVSTLELGDSALYLCASSLAPTGSSSYNEQFFGPGTRLTVL.

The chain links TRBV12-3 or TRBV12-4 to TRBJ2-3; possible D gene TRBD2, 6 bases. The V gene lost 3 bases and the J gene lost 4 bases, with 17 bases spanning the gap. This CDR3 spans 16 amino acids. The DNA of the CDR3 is TGTGCCAGCAGTTTTGTCGGCAGATCTAGCGCAGATACGCAGTATTTT. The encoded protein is CASSFVGRSSADTQYF.

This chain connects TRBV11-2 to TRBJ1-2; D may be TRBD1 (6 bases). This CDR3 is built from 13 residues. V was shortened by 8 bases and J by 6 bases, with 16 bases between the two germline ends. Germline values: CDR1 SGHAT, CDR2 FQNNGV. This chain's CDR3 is CASGVGQLDGYTF. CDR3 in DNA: TGTGCCAGCGGCGTTGGACAGTTAGATGGCTACACCTTC.

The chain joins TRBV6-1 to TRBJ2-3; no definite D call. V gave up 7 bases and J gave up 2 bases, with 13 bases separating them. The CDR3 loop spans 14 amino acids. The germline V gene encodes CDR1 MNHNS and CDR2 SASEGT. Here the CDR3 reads CASTYGPTTDTQYF. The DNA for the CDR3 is TGTGCCAGCACCTATGGACCGACCACAGATACGCAGTATTTT.

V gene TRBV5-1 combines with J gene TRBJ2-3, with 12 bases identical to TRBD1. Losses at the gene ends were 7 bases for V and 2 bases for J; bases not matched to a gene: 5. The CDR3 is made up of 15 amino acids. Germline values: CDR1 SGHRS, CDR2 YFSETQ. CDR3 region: CASAGGQGATDTQYF. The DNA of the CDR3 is TGCGCCAGCGCGGGGGGACAGGGGGCCACAGATACGCAGTATTTT. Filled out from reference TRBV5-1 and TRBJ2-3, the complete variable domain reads KAGVTQTPRYLIKTRGQQVTLSCSPISGHRSVSWYQQTPGQGLQFLFEYFSETQRNKGNFPGRFSGRQFSNSRSEMNVSTLELGDSALYLCASAGGQGATDTQYFGPGTRLTVL.

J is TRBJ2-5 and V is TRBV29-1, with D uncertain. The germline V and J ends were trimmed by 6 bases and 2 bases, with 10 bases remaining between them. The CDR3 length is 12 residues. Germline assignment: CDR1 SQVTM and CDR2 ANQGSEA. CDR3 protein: CSVEILQETQYF. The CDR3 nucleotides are TGCAGCGTCGAAATCTTACAAGAGACCCAGTACTTC.

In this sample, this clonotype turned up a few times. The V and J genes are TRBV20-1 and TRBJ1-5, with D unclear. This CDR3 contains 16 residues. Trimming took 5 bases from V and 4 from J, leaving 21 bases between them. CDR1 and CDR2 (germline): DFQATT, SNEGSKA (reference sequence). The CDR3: CSAARRSAWKNQPQHF. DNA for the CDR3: TGCAGTGCTGCTCGCAGGTCGGCTTGGAAGAATCAGCCCCAGCATTTT.

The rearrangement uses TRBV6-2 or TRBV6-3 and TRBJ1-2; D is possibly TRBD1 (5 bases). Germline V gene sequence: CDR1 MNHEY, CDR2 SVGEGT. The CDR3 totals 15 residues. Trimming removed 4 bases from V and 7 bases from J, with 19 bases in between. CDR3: CASSSPAAGPSGYTF. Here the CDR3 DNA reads TGTGCCAGCAGTTCTCCTGCGGCAGGGCCCTCTGGCTACACCTTC.

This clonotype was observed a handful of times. CDR3 amino acids: CASSLLSGQGSDEQFF. The CDR3 region has the DNA TGTGCCAGCAGTTTGTTGTCGGGACAGGGGTCCGATGAGCAGTTCTTC. The chain has TRBV28 and TRBJ2-1; 10 nucleotides agree with TRBD1. The CDR3 extends over 16 amino acids. V was pared by 3 bases and J by 8 bases, with 10 bases of the junction left unmatched. CDR1 is MDHEN and CDR2 is SYDVKM in the germline V gene.

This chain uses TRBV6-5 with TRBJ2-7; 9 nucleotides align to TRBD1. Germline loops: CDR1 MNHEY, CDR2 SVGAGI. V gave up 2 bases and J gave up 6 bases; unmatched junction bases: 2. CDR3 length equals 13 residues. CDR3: CASSYRTGVEQYF. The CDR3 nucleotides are TGTGCCAGCAGTTACCGGACAGGGGTCGAGCAGTACTTC.

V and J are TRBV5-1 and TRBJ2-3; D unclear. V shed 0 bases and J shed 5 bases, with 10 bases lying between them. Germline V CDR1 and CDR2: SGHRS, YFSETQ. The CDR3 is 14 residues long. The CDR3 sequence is CASSLEVWGDTQYF. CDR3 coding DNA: TGCGCCAGCAGCTTGGAAGTCTGGGGAGATACGCAGTATTTT.

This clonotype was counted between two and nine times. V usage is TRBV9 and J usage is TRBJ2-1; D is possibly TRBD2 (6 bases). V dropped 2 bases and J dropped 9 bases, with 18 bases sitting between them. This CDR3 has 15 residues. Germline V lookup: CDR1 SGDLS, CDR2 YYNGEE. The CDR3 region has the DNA TGTGCCAGCAGCGTCGGGGGTTCGGGTCTAGGTGAGCAGTTCTTC. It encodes CASSVGGSGLGEQFF.

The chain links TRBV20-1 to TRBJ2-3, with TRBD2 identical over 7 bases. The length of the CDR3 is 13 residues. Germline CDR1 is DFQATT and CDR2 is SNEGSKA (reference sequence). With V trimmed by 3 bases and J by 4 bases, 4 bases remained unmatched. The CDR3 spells CSARSGIADTQYF. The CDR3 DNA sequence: TGCAGTGCTAGGAGCGGGATCGCAGATACGCAGTATTTT.

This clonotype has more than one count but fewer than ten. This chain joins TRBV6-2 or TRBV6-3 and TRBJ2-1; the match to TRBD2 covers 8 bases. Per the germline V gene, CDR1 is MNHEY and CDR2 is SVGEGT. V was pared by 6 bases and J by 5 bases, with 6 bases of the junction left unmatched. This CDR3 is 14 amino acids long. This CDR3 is CASRSSGRDNEQFF. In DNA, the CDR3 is TGTGCCAGCAGATCTAGCGGGCGAGACAATGAGCAGTTCTTC.

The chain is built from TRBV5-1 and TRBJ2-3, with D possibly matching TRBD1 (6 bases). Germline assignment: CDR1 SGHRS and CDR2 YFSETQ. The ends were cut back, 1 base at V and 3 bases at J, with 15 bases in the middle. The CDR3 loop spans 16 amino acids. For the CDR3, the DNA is TGCGCCAGCAGCTTGATCTACAGGGAGTCGACAGATACGCAGTATTTT. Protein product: CASSLIYRESTDTQYF.

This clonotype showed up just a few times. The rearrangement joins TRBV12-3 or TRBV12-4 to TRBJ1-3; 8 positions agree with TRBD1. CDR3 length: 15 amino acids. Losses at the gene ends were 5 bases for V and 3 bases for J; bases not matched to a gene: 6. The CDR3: CASSPGGAGGNTIYF. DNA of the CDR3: TGTGCCAGCAGTCCAGGGGGCGCCGGTGGAAACACCATATATTTT.

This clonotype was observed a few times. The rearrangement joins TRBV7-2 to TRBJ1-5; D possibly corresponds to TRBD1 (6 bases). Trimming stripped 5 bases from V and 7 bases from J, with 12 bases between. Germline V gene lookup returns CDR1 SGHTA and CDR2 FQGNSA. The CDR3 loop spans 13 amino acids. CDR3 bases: TGTGCCAGCAGCAAACAGGGTCGGCAGCCCCAGCATTTT. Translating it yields CASSKQGRQPQHF.

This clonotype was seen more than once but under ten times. As DNA, the CDR3 is TGTGCCAGCAGCGGACCGGGACAGGATCATAGCAATCAGCCCCAGCATTTT. This sequence encodes CASSGPGQDHSNQPQHF. The chain has TRBV21-1 and TRBJ1-5; the D call in the table, TRBD1, was not verified against the DNA. TRBV21-1 is flagged as a pseudogene. The CDR3 runs 17 residues.